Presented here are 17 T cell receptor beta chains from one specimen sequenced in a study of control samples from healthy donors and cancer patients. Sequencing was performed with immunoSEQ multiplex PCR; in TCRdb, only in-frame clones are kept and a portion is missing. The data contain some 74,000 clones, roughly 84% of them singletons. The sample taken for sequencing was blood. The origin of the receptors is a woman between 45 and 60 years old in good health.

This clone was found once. CDR3 sequence: CASSTGGGLPLHF. The DNA for the CDR3 is TGTGCCAGTAGTACTGGAGGGGGCTTACCCCTCCACTTT. The V and J genes are TRBV19 and TRBJ1-6; the match to TRBD1 covers 7 bases. This CDR3 is built from 13 residues. Looked up from germline, CDR1 is LNHDA and CDR2 is SQIVND (reference sequence). V lost 4 bases, J lost 12 bases, and 6 bases stayed unmatched.

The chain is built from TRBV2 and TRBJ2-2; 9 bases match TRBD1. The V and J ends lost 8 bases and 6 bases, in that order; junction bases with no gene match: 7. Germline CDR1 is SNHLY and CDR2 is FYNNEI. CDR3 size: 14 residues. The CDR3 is CASAGQGFAGELFF. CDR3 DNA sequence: TGTGCCAGCGCGGGACAGGGTTTCGCCGGGGAGCTGTTTTTT.

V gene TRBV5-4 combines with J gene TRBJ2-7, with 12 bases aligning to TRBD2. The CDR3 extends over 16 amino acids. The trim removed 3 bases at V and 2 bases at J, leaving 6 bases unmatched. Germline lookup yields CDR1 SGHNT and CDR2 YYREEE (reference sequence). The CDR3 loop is CASSSLLAGGPYEQYF. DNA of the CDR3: TGTGCCAGCAGCTCATTACTAGCGGGGGGACCCTACGAGCAGTACTTC.

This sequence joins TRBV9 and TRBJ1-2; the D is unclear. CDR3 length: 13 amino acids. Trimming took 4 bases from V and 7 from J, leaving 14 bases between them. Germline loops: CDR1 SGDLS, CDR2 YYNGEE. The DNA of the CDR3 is TGTGCCAGCAGCCTCAGAGCCGGCGGTGGCTACACCTTC. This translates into CASSLRAGGGYTF. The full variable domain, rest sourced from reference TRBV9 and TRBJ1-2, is DSGVTQTPKHLITATGQRVTLRCSPRSGDLSVYWYQQSLDQGLQFLIQYYNGEERAKGNILERFSAQQFPDLHSELNLSSLELGDSALYFCASSLRAGGGYTFGSGTRLTVV.

The CDR3 DNA reads as TGTGCCAGCAGCCAAGATCATGGGGCCGAGCAGTACTTC. It yields the protein CASSQDHGAEQYF. The rearrangement links TRBV3-1 (or the pseudogene TRBV3-2) to TRBJ2-7; tentatively, D is TRBD1 (5 bases). Germline CDR1 is LGHDT and CDR2 is YNNKEL (reference sequence). The CDR3 covers 13 residues. Trimming removed 0 bases from V and 6 bases from J, with 9 bases in between.

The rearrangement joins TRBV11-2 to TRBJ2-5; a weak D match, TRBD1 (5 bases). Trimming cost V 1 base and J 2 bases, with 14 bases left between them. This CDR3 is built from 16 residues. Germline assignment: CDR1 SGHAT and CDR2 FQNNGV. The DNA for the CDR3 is TGTGCCAGCAGCTTAGTGCGTCAGGGCGGACAAGAGACCCAGTACTTC. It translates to CASSLVRQGGQETQYF.

Written as DNA, the CDR3 is TGTGCCGCCCAAGAGGGGCTGAGCACAGATACGCAGTATTTT. Translating gives CAAQEGLSTDTQYF. The V and J genes are TRBV7-9 and TRBJ2-3, with D tentatively TRBD1 or TRBD2 (5 bases each). With 11 bases removed from V and 0 bases from J, the gap between germline ends came to 15 bases. This CDR3 region has 14 residues. From germline, CDR1 is SEHNR and CDR2 FQNEAQ (reference sequence).

The CDR3 nucleotides are TGTGCCAGCGGCCGGCGGGCAGACAATGAGCAGTTCTTC. Protein sequence: CASGRRADNEQFF. V gene TRBV6-5 combines with J gene TRBJ2-1, with D possibly TRBD2 on 5 matching bases. The CDR3 extends over 13 amino acids. Trimming removed 8 bases from V and 5 bases from J, with 13 bases in between. CDR1 and CDR2 (germline): MNHEY, SVGAGI.

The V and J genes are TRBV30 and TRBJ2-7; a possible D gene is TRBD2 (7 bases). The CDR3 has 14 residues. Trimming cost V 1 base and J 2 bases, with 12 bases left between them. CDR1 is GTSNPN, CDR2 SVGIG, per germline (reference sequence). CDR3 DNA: TGTGCCTGGAGTGGGGGAGGGGGGGCCTACGAGCAGTACTTC. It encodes CAWSGGGGAYEQYF. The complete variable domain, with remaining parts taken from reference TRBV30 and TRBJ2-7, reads SQTIHQWPATLVQPVGSPLSLECTVEGTSNPNLYWYRQAAGRGLQLLFYSVGIGQISSEVPQNLSASRPQDRQFILSSKKLLLSDSGFYLCAWSGGGGAYEQYFGPGTRLTVT.

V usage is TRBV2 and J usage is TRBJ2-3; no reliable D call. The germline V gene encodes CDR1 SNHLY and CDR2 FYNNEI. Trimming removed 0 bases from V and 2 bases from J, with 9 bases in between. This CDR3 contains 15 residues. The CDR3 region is CASSEAGRATDTQYF. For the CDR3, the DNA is TGTGCCAGCAGTGAAGCAGGTCGAGCCACAGATACGCAGTATTTT.

The chain's CDR3 is CASSSQGAGANVLTF. The CDR3 DNA follows: TGTGCCAGTAGTTCACAGGGGGCTGGGGCCAACGTCCTGACTTTC. The rearrangement joins TRBV19 to TRBJ2-6, with 8 nucleotides matching TRBD1. From germline, CDR1 is LNHDA and CDR2 SQIVND (reference sequence). The CDR3 has 15 amino acids. V was clipped by 5 bases and J by 2 bases; unmatched bases: 2.

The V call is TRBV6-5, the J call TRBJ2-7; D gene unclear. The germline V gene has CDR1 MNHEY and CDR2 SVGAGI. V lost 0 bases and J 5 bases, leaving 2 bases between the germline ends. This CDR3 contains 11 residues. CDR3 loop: CASSYSHEQYF. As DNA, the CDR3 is TGTGCCAGCAGTTACTCTCACGAGCAGTACTTC.

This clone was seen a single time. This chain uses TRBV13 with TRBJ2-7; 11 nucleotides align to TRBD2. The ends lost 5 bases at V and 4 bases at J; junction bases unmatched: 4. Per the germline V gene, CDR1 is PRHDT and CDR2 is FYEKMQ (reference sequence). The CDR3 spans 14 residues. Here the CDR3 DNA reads TGTGCCAGCAGCCCCCTAGCGGGGGGTTACGAGCAGTACTTC. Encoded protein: CASSPLAGGYEQYF.

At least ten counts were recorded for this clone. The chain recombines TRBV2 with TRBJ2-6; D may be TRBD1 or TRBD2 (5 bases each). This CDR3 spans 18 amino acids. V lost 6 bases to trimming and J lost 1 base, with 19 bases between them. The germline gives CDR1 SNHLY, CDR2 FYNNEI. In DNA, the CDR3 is TGTGCCAGCAGCCTCTCAGGGACCCTCGTTTCTGGGGCCAACGTCCTGACTTTC. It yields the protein CASSLSGTLVSGANVLTF.

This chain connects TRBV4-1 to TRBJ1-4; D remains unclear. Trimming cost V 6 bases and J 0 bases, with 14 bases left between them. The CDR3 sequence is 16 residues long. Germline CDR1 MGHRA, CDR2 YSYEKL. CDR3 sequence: CASSLQERTTNEKLFF. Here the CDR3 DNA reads TGCGCCAGCAGTCTTCAAGAAAGGACAACTAATGAAAAACTGTTTTTT.

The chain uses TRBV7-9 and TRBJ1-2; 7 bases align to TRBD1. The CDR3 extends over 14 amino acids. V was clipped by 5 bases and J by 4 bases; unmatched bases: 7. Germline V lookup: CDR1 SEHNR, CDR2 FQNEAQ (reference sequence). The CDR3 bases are TGTGCCAGCAGCCCTCTGACAGGGTTCTATGGCTACACCTTC. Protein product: CASSPLTGFYGYTF.

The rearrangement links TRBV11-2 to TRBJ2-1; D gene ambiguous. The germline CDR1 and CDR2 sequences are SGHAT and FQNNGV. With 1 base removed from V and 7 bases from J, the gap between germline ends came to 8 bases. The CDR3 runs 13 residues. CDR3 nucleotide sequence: TGTGCCAGCAGCTTAGGGATCCTAAATGAGCAGTTCTTC. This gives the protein CASSLGILNEQFF.